This T cell receptor beta chain was profiled in a study of response to subunit inactivated influenza vaccine. The CDR3 loop spans 15 amino acids. Trimming took 2 bases from V and 8 from J; bases not matched to a gene: 8. CDR1 SGHRS and CDR2 YFSETQ come from the germline V gene. TCRdb analysed the RT-PCR reads with MiXCR anew, one entry per CDR3 protein. The sample consists of some 540,000 distinct CDR3 sequences, around a quarter of them appearing once. These data were also filed under a second study, of T cells expressing NK-cell markers. That paper states: TCR beta libraries carry UMIs added by 5'RACE template switching. The TCR beta repertoires were obtained from sorted CD3+CD56+NKG2C+, CD3+CD56+NKG2C- and CD3+CD56-NKG2C+ T cells. Sequenced donors, eight in total, included seven who were HCMV-seropositive and one who was seronegative. Dominant NKG2C+ clonotypes were found to form roughly 1.0-7.0% of CD8+ T cells in six donors. Expanded NKG2C+ T cell clones were not confirmed as HCMV-specific.

The chain employs TRBV5-1 and TRBJ2-1; 9 bases map to TRBD2. Sequences were derived from CD4+ T cells sorted from PBMCs, sampled 12 days after vaccination. The TCR comes from a man between 45 and 60 years old who received an inactivated influenza vaccine. The CDR3 sequence is CASSLKSSGVDEQFF. In nucleotides, the CDR3 is TGCGCCAGCAGCTTAAAGTCTAGCGGGGTGGATGAGCAGTTCTTC.